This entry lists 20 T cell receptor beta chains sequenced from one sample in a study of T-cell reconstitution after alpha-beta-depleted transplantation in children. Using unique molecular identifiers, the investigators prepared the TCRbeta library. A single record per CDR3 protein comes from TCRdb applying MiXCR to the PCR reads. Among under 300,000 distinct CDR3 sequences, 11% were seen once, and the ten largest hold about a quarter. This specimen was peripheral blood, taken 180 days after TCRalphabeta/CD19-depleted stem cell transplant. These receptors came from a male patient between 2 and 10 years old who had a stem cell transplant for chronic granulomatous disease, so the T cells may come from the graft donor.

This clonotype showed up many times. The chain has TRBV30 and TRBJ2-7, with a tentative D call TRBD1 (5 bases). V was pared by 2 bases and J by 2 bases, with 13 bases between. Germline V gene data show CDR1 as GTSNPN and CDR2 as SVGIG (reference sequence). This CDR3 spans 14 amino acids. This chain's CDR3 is CAWSRGGQAYEQYF. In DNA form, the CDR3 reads TGTGCCTGGAGTCGAGGCGGACAAGCCTACGAGCAGTACTTC.

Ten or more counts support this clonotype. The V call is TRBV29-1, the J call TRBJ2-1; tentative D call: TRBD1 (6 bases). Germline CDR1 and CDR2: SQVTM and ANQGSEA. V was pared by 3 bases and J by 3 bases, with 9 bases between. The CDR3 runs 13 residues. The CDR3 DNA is TGCAGCGTTGAGGGCAGGGGCTACAATGAGCAGTTCTTC. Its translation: CSVEGRGYNEQFF.

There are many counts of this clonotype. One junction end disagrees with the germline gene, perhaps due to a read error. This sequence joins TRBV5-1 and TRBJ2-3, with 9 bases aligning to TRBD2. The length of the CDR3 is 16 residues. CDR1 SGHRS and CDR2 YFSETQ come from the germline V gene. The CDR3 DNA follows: TGCGCCAGCAGCTTGGTGATCGGGACTAGCAAAGATACGCAGTATTTT. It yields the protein CASSLVIGTSKDTQYF.

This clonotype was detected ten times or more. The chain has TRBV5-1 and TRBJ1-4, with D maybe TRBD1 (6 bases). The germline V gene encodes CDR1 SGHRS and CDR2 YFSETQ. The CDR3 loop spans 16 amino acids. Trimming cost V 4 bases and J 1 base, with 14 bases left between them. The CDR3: CASSQSGAVTNEKLFF. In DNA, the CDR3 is TGCGCCAGCAGCCAGTCGGGGGCGGTAACTAATGAAAAACTGTTTTTT.

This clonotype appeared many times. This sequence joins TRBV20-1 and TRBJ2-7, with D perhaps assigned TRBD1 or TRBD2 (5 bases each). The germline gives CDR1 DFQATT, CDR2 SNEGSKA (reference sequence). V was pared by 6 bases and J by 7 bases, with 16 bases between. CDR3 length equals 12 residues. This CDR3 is CSAERGPREQYF. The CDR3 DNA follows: TGCAGTGCCGAACGGGGCCCGCGGGAGCAGTACTTC.

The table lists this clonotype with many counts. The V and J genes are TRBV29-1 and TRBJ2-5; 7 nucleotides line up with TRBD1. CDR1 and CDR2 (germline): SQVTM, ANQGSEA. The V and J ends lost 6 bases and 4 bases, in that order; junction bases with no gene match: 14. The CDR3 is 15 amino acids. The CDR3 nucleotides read TGCAGCGTAGATAAGCTTCCCTACAGGGGAGAGACCCAGTACTTC. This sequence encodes CSVDKLPYRGETQYF.

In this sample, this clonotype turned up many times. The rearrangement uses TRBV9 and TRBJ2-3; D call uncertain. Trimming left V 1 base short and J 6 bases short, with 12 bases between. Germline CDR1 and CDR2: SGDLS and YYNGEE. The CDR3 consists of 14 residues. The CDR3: CASSVSRRPDTQYF. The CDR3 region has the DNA TGTGCCAGCAGCGTATCCCGGCGTCCGGATACGCAGTATTTT. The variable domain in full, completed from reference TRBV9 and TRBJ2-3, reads DSGVTQTPKHLITATGQRVTLRCSPRSGDLSVYWYQQSLDQGLQFLIQYYNGEERAKGNILERFSAQQFPDLHSELNLSSLELGDSALYFCASSVSRRPDTQYFGPGTRLTVL.

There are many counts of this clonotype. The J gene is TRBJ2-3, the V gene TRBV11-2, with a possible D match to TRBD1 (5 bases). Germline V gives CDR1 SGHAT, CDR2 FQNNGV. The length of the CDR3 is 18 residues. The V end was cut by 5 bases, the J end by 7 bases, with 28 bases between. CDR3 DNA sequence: TGTGCCAGCAGCCCGGGTGGAACAGGAGATACCCTAGGGTATACGCAGTATTTT. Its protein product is CASSPGGTGDTLGYTQYF.

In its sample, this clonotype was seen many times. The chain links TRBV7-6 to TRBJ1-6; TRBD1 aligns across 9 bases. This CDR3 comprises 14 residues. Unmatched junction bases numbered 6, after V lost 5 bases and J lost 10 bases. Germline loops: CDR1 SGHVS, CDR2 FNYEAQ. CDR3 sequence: CASSRPGQGSPLHF. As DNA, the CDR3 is TGTGCCAGCAGCAGGCCGGGACAGGGATCACCCCTCCACTTT. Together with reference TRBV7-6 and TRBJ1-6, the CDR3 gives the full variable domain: GAGVSQSPRYKVTKRGQDVALRCDPISGHVSLYWYRQALGQGPEFLTYFNYEAQQDKSGLPNDRFSAERPEGSISTLTIQRTEQRDSAMYRCASSRPGQGSPLHFGNGTRLTVT.

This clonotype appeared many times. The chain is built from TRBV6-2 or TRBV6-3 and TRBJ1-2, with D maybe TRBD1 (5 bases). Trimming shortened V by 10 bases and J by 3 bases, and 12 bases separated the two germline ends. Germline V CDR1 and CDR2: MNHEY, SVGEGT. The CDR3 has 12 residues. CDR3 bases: TGTGCCACCAAACAGGCTGACTATGGCTACACCTTC. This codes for CATKQADYGYTF.

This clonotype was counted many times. This chain's CDR3 is CASSSLTQEQYF. In nucleotides, the CDR3 is TGTGCCAGCAGCTCGCTGACTCAGGAGCAGTACTTC. The rearrangement links TRBV7-6 to TRBJ2-7; D remains ambiguous. The germline V and J ends were trimmed by 4 bases and 7 bases, with 11 bases remaining between them. Germline CDR1 reads SGHVS; CDR2 reads FNYEAQ. The CDR3 covers 12 residues.

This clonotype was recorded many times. CDR3 sequence (DNA): TGTGCCAGCACGGACAGGGGGCAAAACACTGAAGCTTTCTTT. This encodes CASTDRGQNTEAFF. The chain links TRBV6-5 to TRBJ1-1, with 11 positions matching TRBD1. V gave up 7 bases and J gave up 2 bases; unmatched junction bases: 3. This CDR3 contains 14 residues. CDR1 is MNHEY and CDR2 is SVGAGI in the germline V gene.

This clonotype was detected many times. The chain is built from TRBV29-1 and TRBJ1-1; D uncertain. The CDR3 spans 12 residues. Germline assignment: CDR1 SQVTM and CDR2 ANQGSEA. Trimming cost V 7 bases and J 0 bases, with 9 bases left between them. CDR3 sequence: CSGSSMNTEAFF. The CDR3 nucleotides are TGCAGCGGGTCCAGTATGAACACTGAAGCTTTCTTT.

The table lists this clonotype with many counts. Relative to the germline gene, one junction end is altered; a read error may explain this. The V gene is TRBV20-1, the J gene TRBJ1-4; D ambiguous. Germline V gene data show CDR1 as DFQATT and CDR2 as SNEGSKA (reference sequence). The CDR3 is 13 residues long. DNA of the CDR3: TGCAGTGCGGCAACTCCTCCGGAAGGGTATCCAGCTTTT. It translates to CSAATPPEGYPAF.

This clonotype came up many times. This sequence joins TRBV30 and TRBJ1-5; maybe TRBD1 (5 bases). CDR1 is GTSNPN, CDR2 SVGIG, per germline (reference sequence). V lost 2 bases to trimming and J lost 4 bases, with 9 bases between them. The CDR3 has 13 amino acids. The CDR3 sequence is CAWSRQGNQPQHF. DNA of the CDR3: TGTGCCTGGAGTCGCCAGGGTAATCAGCCCCAGCATTTT. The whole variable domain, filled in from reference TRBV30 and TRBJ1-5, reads SQTIHQWPATLVQPVGSPLSLECTVEGTSNPNLYWYRQAAGRGLQLLFYSVGIGQISSEVPQNLSASRPQDRQFILSSKKLLLSDSGFYLCAWSRQGNQPQHFGDGTRLSIL.

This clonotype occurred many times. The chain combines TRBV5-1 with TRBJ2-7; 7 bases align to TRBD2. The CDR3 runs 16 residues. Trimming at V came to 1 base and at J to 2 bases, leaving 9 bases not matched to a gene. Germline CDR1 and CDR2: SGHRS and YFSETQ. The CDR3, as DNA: TGCGCCAGCAGCTTGCTCAGCGGGGACTTCACCTACGAGCAGTACTTC. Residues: CASSLLSGDFTYEQYF.

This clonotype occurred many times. The CDR3 protein is CASSPTGTSSLEQYF. DNA of the CDR3: TGTGCCAGCTCACCGACCGGGACTAGCTCCCTCGAGCAGTACTTC. The chain has TRBV18 and TRBJ2-7; 9 nucleotides line up with TRBD2. This CDR3 comprises 15 residues. Germline V gene sequence: CDR1 KGHSH, CDR2 LQKENI. V dropped 3 bases and J dropped 6; count of bases not matched to a gene: 9.

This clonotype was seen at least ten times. CDR3 protein: CAWSGLAGVISMNEQFF. The CDR3 nucleotides are TGTGCCTGGAGTGGGCTAGCGGGAGTGATAAGTATGAATGAGCAGTTCTTC. The chain employs TRBV30 and TRBJ2-1; TRBD2 matches at 10 bases. The germline V gene encodes CDR1 GTSNPN and CDR2 SVGIG (reference sequence). The CDR3 covers 17 residues. Trimming at V came to 1 base and at J to 7 bases, leaving 13 bases not matched to a gene.

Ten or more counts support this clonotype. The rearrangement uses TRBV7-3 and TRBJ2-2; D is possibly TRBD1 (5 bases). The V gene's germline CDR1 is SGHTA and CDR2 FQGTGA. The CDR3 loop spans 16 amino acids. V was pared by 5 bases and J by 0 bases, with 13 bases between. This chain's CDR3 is CASSPRQGTNTGELFF. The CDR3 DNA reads TGTGCCAGCAGCCCAAGGCAGGGTACGAACACCGGGGAGCTGTTTTTT.

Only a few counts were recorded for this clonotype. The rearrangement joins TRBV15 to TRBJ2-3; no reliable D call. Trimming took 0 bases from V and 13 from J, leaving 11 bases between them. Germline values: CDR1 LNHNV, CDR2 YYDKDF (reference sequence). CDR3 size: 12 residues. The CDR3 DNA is TGTGCCACCAGCAGAGATTGGGATTTTAAGTATTTT. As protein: CATSRDWDFKYF.